The 9 T cell receptor beta chains below come from one sample, sequenced in a study of T cells in localized non-small cell lung cancer. Clones were sequenced by immunoSEQ multiplex PCR, and TCRdb holds only the in-frame ones, with some missing. Found here are 20,000 or so clones, about nine tenths of them singletons; the top ten hold about 7%. Sample: peripheral blood, taken before any cancer treatment. The origin of the receptors is a woman aged 35 to 69 with stage I lung adenocarcinoma.

The rearrangement links TRBV5-1 to TRBJ1-3; D is uncertain. This CDR3 region has 13 residues. The germline gives CDR1 SGHRS, CDR2 YFSETQ. V was pared by 6 bases and J by 4 bases, with 11 bases between. CDR3 in amino acids: CASTTERGNTIYF. The CDR3 DNA reads as TGCGCCAGCACGACCGAACGGGGAAACACCATATATTTT.

This clone showed up just once. The V and J genes are TRBV18 and TRBJ2-3, with TRBD2 identical over 11 bases. Trimming at V came to 4 bases and at J to 2 bases, leaving 2 bases not matched to a gene. Germline V gene data show CDR1 as KGHSH and CDR2 as LQKENI. The length of the CDR3 is 15 residues. CDR3 loop: CASSLAGGDTDTQYF. Here the CDR3 DNA reads TGTGCCAGCTCACTAGCGGGAGGGGACACAGATACGCAGTATTTT.

V and J are TRBV7-3 and TRBJ2-1; perhaps TRBD2 as D (6 bases). CDR1 is SGHTA, CDR2 FQGTGA, per germline. Trimming stripped 4 bases from V and 6 bases from J, with 13 bases between. The CDR3 consists of 14 residues. This chain's CDR3 is CASSYNRDFNEQFF. In DNA form, the CDR3 reads TGTGCCAGCAGCTATAACCGGGACTTCAATGAGCAGTTCTTC.

The J gene is TRBJ2-7, the V gene TRBV6-5, with a tentative D call TRBD2 (5 bases). The CDR3 sequence is 13 residues long. Trimming shortened V by 6 bases and J by 9 bases, and 18 bases separated the two germline ends. Per the germline V gene, CDR1 is MNHEY and CDR2 is SVGAGI. CDR3 residues: CASRLTLAHGQYF. CDR3 sequence (DNA): TGTGCCAGCAGGCTTACCCTAGCCCACGGGCAGTACTTC.

V is TRBV28 and J is TRBJ2-7; D call uncertain. Trimming took 5 bases from V and 7 from J, leaving 9 bases between them. The CDR3 has 11 residues. Per germline, CDR1 MDHEN and CDR2 SYDVKM. The DNA of the CDR3 is TGTGCCAGCAGTCTCCAACGAGAGCAGTACTTC. Its translation is CASSLQREQYF.

This clone was recorded only once. The V call is TRBV30, the J call TRBJ2-6; perhaps D is TRBD1 or TRBD2 (5 bases each). The germline V and J ends were trimmed by 7 bases and 4 bases, with 23 bases remaining between them. This CDR3 spans 17 amino acids. The germline gives CDR1 GTSNPN, CDR2 SVGIG (reference sequence). CDR3: CASRGRPALGGANVLTF. Here the CDR3 DNA reads TGTGCCTCGAGGGGCAGGCCGGCTCTGGGAGGGGCCAACGTCCTGACTTTC. Filled out from reference TRBV30 and TRBJ2-6, the complete variable domain reads SQTIHQWPATLVQPVGSPLSLECTVEGTSNPNLYWYRQAAGRGLQLLFYSVGIGQISSEVPQNLSASRPQDRQFILSSKKLLLSDSGFYLCASRGRPALGGANVLTFGAGSRLTVL.

The chain is built from TRBV4-3 and TRBJ2-7; the match to TRBD2 covers 8 bases. The trim removed 2 bases at V and 4 bases at J, leaving 7 bases unmatched. The CDR3 has 15 amino acids. The V gene's germline CDR1 is LGHNA and CDR2 YSLEER. CDR3 sequence reads: CASSQQSGGGYEQYF. DNA of the CDR3: TGCGCCAGCAGCCAACAGAGCGGGGGTGGGTACGAGCAGTACTTC.

This chain joins TRBV19 and TRBJ1-3; TRBD1 matches at 8 bases. This CDR3 has 14 residues. CDR1 and CDR2 (germline): LNHDA, SQIVND (reference sequence). V shed 4 bases, J shed 11 bases, and the junction held 10 bases outside the gene matches. CDR3 sequence reads: CASSTETGVAAIYF. The CDR3 DNA is TGTGCCAGTAGTACCGAGACAGGGGTGGCGGCCATATATTTT.

CDR3 bases: TGTGCCAGCAACAACCCTAACACTGAAGCTTTCTTT. Residues: CASNNPNTEAFF. The chain links TRBV6-5 to TRBJ1-1; D remains unclear. The ends were cut back, 7 bases at V and 2 bases at J, with 8 bases in the middle. Germline CDR1 MNHEY, CDR2 SVGAGI. The CDR3 consists of 12 residues.